This passage covers 21 T cell receptor beta chains from one sample sequenced in a study of blood T cell repertoires in COVID-19. Data came from immunoSEQ multiplex PCR; TCRdb stores just in-frame clones and leaves some out. The sample lists 45,000 or so clones, 80% to 90% seen once, with around 9.8% in the top ten. The source material was peripheral blood. The receptors come from a human donor in a cohort sampled during active COVID-19.

The gene calls are TRBV27 and TRBJ2-1; 14 bases are shared with TRBD2. Germline lookup yields CDR1 MNHEY and CDR2 SMNVEV (reference sequence). This CDR3 comprises 18 residues. Trimming at V came to 5 bases and at J to 0 bases, leaving 6 bases not matched to a gene. The CDR3 DNA follows: TGTGCCAGCAGTCCGGGACTAGCGGGGGCCACCTCCTACAATGAGCAGTTCTTC. Amino acids: CASSPGLAGATSYNEQFF.

The chain has TRBV6-2 or TRBV6-3 and TRBJ2-7; 8 bases are a match to TRBD1. The CDR3 extends over 15 amino acids. V trimming: 6 bases; J trimming: 0 bases; junction bases outside the gene matches: 7. CDR1 and CDR2 from the germline V gene are MNHEY and SVGEGT. CDR3 protein: CASSRGQGSSYEQYF. In DNA, the CDR3 is TGTGCCAGCAGCCGCGGACAGGGATCCTCCTACGAGCAGTACTTC.

The chain uses TRBV6-7 and TRBJ2-7; D gene uncertain. TRBV6-7 is marked as an open reading frame, function uncertain. CDR3 length equals 15 residues. Between the trimmed V and J ends, which lost 3 bases and 4 bases, there was a span of 16 bases. The CDR3: CASSYRRSTLYEQYF. CDR3 DNA sequence: TGTGCCAGCAGTTATCGGCGGTCAACCCTATACGAGCAGTACTTC.

The genes are TRBV13 and TRBJ2-7; 8 bases line up with TRBD2. V shed 7 bases, J shed 0 bases, and the junction held 11 bases outside the gene matches. Germline lookup yields CDR1 PRHDT and CDR2 FYEKMQ (reference sequence). CDR3 length equals 16 residues. In nucleotides, the CDR3 is TGTGCCAGCAAGCGGCGGGGGGACCTGAGCTCCTACGAGCAGTACTTC. Protein product: CASKRRGDLSSYEQYF.

This clone was seen a handful of times. V usage is TRBV7-2 and J usage is TRBJ2-2, with D unclear. CDR1 and CDR2 from the germline V gene are SGHTA and FQGNSA. V lost 5 bases and J lost 0, with 10 bases in between. This CDR3 contains 15 residues. The CDR3 reads CASSRLAPNTGELFF. CDR3 bases: TGTGCCAGCAGCAGGTTAGCCCCGAACACCGGGGAGCTGTTTTTT. Drawing the rest from reference TRBV7-2 and TRBJ2-2, the complete variable domain is GAGVSQSPSNKVTEKGKDVELRCDPISGHTALYWYRQSLGQGLEFLIYFQGNSAPDKSGLPSDRFSAERTGGSVSTLTIQRTQQEDSAVYLCASSRLAPNTGELFFGEGSRLTVL.

V gene TRBV27 combines with J gene TRBJ2-1; no clear D. The CDR3 is made up of 13 amino acids. V lost 0 bases to trimming and J lost 6 bases, with 6 bases between them. Germline V lookup: CDR1 MNHEY, CDR2 SMNVEV (reference sequence). The CDR3 DNA reads as TGTGCCAGCAGTTTATCGATTAGCAATGAGCAGTTCTTC. Protein sequence: CASSLSISNEQFF.

The J gene is TRBJ2-3, the V gene TRBV2, with 8 bases fitting TRBD1. This CDR3 is built from 13 residues. Looked up from germline, CDR1 is SNHLY and CDR2 is FYNNEI. Trimming at V came to 8 bases and at J to 1 base, leaving 2 bases not matched to a gene. The CDR3 region is CASVDRGTDTQYF. The DNA for the CDR3 is TGTGCCAGCGTGGACAGGGGCACAGATACGCAGTATTTT.

The chain recombines TRBV7-6 with TRBJ1-1, with D perhaps TRBD1 (6 bases). CDR3 length equals 14 residues. The V and J ends lost 0 bases and 1 base respectively, with 6 bases between them. Germline V gene lookup returns CDR1 SGHVS and CDR2 FNYEAQ. CDR3 sequence (DNA): TGTGCCAGCAGCTTAGCCAGGGGGAACACTGAAGCTTTCTTT. It yields the protein CASSLARGNTEAFF. The full variable domain, with the rest looked up from reference TRBV7-6 and TRBJ1-1, is GAGVSQSPRYKVTKRGQDVALRCDPISGHVSLYWYRQALGQGPEFLTYFNYEAQQDKSGLPNDRFSAERPEGSISTLTIQRTEQRDSAMYRCASSLARGNTEAFFGQGTRLTVV.

This rearrangement joins TRBV6-6 to TRBJ2-5, with D possibly being TRBD2 (6 bases). V was trimmed by 7 bases and J by 2 bases, leaving 14 bases between them. The CDR3 has 14 amino acids. Germline-derived CDR1 and CDR2 are MNHNY and SVGAGI (reference sequence). The chain's CDR3 is CASIGGTDQETQYF. CDR3 nucleotide sequence: TGTGCCAGCATAGGAGGGACGGATCAAGAGACCCAGTACTTC.

This chain links TRBV7-2 with TRBJ2-1, with D maybe TRBD2 (5 bases). Germline V gene data show CDR1 as SGHTA and CDR2 as FQGNSA. V dropped 2 bases and J dropped 5 bases, with 7 bases sitting between them. There are 13 residues in the CDR3. The CDR3 region is CASSLYGDNEQFF. The CDR3 bases are TGTGCCAGCAGCTTATACGGGGACAATGAGCAGTTCTTC.

The rearrangement joins TRBV29-1 to TRBJ1-4; no firm D call. CDR1 is SQVTM and CDR2 is ANQGSEA in the germline V gene. CDR3 size: 11 residues. The V end was cut by 8 bases, the J end by 4 bases, with 8 bases between. In DNA form, the CDR3 reads TGCAGCACTCGATATAATGAAAAACTGTTTTTT. Protein sequence: CSTRYNEKLFF.

This chain uses TRBV5-1 with TRBJ2-1; 7 positions match TRBD2. J was trimmed by 3 bases and V by 3 bases; bases with no gene match: 9. The CDR3 sequence is 16 residues long. Germline CDR1 is SGHRS and CDR2 is YFSETQ. The CDR3: CASSSPGRRLYNEQFF. The CDR3 DNA is TGCGCCAGCAGCTCCCCCGGGAGGCGCCTCTACAATGAGCAGTTCTTC.

This chain links TRBV6-5 with TRBJ2-2; 10 positions match TRBD1. CDR1 and CDR2 from the germline V gene are MNHEY and SVGAGI. The ends lost 4 bases at V and 7 bases at J; junction bases unmatched: 9. This CDR3 contains 16 residues. CDR3 nucleotide sequence: TGTGCCAGCAGTTCCCCGGGACAGGGGAAAGGCGGGGAGCTGTTTTTT. Its translation: CASSSPGQGKGGELFF.

V is TRBV24-1 and J is TRBJ2-2, with D possibly being TRBD1 (6 bases). Per germline, CDR1 KGHDR and CDR2 SFDVKD. Trimming left V 3 bases short and J 2 bases short, with 9 bases between. The CDR3 has 15 residues. The CDR3 bases are TGTGCCACCAGTGATCCCGGGACAAACACCGGGGAGCTGTTTTTT. This encodes CATSDPGTNTGELFF.

The chain recombines TRBV5-4 with TRBJ2-3; D is ambiguous. This CDR3 spans 15 amino acids. Trimming took off 0 bases at V and 0 bases at J, with 8 bases between the two ends. The germline V gene has CDR1 SGHNT and CDR2 YYREEE (reference sequence). As DNA, the CDR3 is TGTGCCAGCAGCTTGGCCGGTCCGAGCACAGATACGCAGTATTTT. Amino acid sequence: CASSLAGPSTDTQYF.

The chain joins TRBV5-1 to TRBJ1-1; 7 bases align to TRBD1. V lost 4 bases and J lost 1; bases outside the gene matches: 7. This CDR3 spans 15 amino acids. Germline lookup yields CDR1 SGHRS and CDR2 YFSETQ. CDR3 residues: CASSLLRDRNTEAFF. DNA for the CDR3: TGCGCCAGCAGCCTGCTTCGGGACAGGAACACTGAAGCTTTCTTT. Full variable domain (remainder filled in from reference TRBV5-1 and TRBJ1-1): KAGVTQTPRYLIKTRGQQVTLSCSPISGHRSVSWYQQTPGQGLQFLFEYFSETQRNKGNFPGRFSGRQFSNSRSEMNVSTLELGDSALYLCASSLLRDRNTEAFFGQGTRLTVV.

The chain is built from TRBV5-1 and TRBJ2-5; 11 positions agree with TRBD1. V was clipped by 7 bases and J by 9 bases; unmatched bases: 11. Germline V CDR1 and CDR2: SGHRS, YFSETQ. The CDR3 runs to 14 residues. The CDR3 spells CASLPGQGEGAQYF. The CDR3 nucleotides are TGCGCCAGCCTCCCGGGACAGGGGGAAGGGGCCCAGTACTTC. Full variable domain (missing parts from reference TRBV5-1 and TRBJ2-5): KAGVTQTPRYLIKTRGQQVTLSCSPISGHRSVSWYQQTPGQGLQFLFEYFSETQRNKGNFPGRFSGRQFSNSRSEMNVSTLELGDSALYLCASLPGQGEGAQYFGPGTRLLVL.

This sequence joins TRBV19 and TRBJ1-4, with D possibly being TRBD1 (5 bases). The CDR3 covers 14 residues. V lost 3 bases to trimming and J lost 7 bases, with 12 bases between them. In germline, CDR1 is LNHDA, CDR2 SQIVND (reference sequence). CDR3 region: CASSMPGLGEKLFF. In DNA, the CDR3 is TGTGCCAGTAGTATGCCAGGGTTGGGTGAAAAACTGTTTTTT.

The chain is built from TRBV19 and TRBJ2-7; 9 bases line up with TRBD2. The V segment lost 6 bases and the J segment 0 bases; nucleotides outside the gene matches: 3. Germline lookup yields CDR1 LNHDA and CDR2 SQIVND (reference sequence). This CDR3 has 14 residues. CDR3 DNA sequence: TGTGCCAGTAGCGCGGGGGGGAGCTCCTACGAGCAGTACTTC. Its translation: CASSAGGSSYEQYF.

The chain has TRBV6-5 and TRBJ2-3, with D possibly being TRBD2 (5 bases). CDR1 MNHEY and CDR2 SVGAGI come from the germline V gene. CDR3 length equals 14 residues. Trimming stripped 6 bases from V and 2 bases from J, with 12 bases between. The CDR3 DNA reads as TGTGCCAGCAGACCCTCGGGAAACACAGATACGCAGTATTTT. The encoded protein is CASRPSGNTDTQYF.

The rearrangement links TRBV18 to TRBJ1-3; D may be TRBD1 (6 bases). Germline CDR1 and CDR2: KGHSH and LQKENI. The CDR3 totals 15 residues. Trimming shortened V by 6 bases and J by 0 bases, and 12 bases separated the two germline ends. CDR3 region: CASSLDRSSGNTIYF. CDR3 in DNA: TGTGCCAGCTCGCTGGACAGAAGCTCTGGAAACACCATATATTTT.